These 21 T cell receptor beta chains were all obtained from the same sample, sequenced in a study of blood T cell repertoires in COVID-19. TCRdb's table, derived via immunoSEQ multiplex PCR, lists solely in-frame clones and lacks some. The sample yields over 110,000 clones, more than 70% seen once. Source material: peripheral blood. These receptors were obtained from a human donor in a cohort sampled during active COVID-19.

This clone appeared a few times. The chain's CDR3 is CASRTGDSYSNQPQHF. As DNA, the CDR3 is TGTGCCAGCAGGACAGGAGACTCATATAGCAATCAGCCCCAGCATTTT. This chain links TRBV2 with TRBJ1-5; D is possibly TRBD1 (6 bases). CDR1 and CDR2 from the germline V gene are SNHLY and FYNNEI. Trimming removed 6 bases at V and 0 bases at J, with 15 bases between. The CDR3 sequence is 16 residues long.

This clone appeared a single time. The chain couples TRBV7-6 to TRBJ1-1, with 10 positions matching TRBD1. The CDR3 has 17 amino acids. CDR1 SGHVS and CDR2 FNYEAQ come from the germline V gene. After removal of 1 base from V and 5 bases from J, the junction contained 10 bases not matched to a gene. CDR3 sequence reads: CASSLGSPGQGGTEAFF. CDR3 coding DNA: TGTGCCAGCAGCTTAGGATCCCCCGGACAGGGGGGGACTGAAGCTTTCTTT. The full variable domain, rest sourced from reference TRBV7-6 and TRBJ1-1, is GAGVSQSPRYKVTKRGQDVALRCDPISGHVSLYWYRQALGQGPEFLTYFNYEAQQDKSGLPNDRFSAERPEGSISTLTIQRTEQRDSAMYRCASSLGSPGQGGTEAFFGQGTRLTVV.

The chain uses TRBV12-5 and TRBJ1-1, with D perhaps TRBD1 (5 bases). CDR3 length: 14 amino acids. The V end lost 6 bases, the J end lost 1 base, and 12 bases lay between the germline ends. Germline V gene data show CDR1 as LGHNT and CDR2 as FRNRAP. CDR3 loop: CASGKIQENTEAFF. The CDR3 bases are TGTGCTAGTGGAAAGATACAGGAGAACACTGAAGCTTTCTTT.

The chain uses TRBV5-4 and TRBJ2-6; D is perhaps TRBD2 (5 bases). V was trimmed by 5 bases and J by 4 bases, leaving 13 bases between them. The CDR3 is 15 residues long. The V gene's germline CDR1 is SGHNT and CDR2 YYREEE (reference sequence). CDR3 amino acids: CASSPSTVGANVLTF. Here the CDR3 DNA reads TGTGCCAGCAGTCCTAGCACCGTGGGGGCCAACGTCCTGACTTTC.

This chain links TRBV7-8 with TRBJ2-7; 7 nucleotides align to TRBD1. J was trimmed by 6 bases and V by 4 bases; bases with no gene match: 21. The germline V gene has CDR1 SGHVS and CDR2 FQNEAQ. The CDR3 has 18 residues. CDR3 DNA: TGTGCCAGCAGCTCCTATGGACAGGACCTAGTTGATTTGTTCGAGCAGTACTTC. Its protein is CASSSYGQDLVDLFEQYF.

J is TRBJ2-3 and V is TRBV9; 12 nucleotides align to TRBD2. Germline lookup yields CDR1 SGDLS and CDR2 YYNGEE. CDR3 length: 18 residues. The ends lost 5 bases at V and 2 bases at J; junction bases unmatched: 12. The CDR3 bases are TGTGCCAGCAGTCCCCTAGCGGGGGGGTTCCTCTCCACAGATACGCAGTATTTT. It specifies CASSPLAGGFLSTDTQYF. Looking up the rest from reference TRBV9 and TRBJ2-3 gives the full variable domain: DSGVTQTPKHLITATGQRVTLRCSPRSGDLSVYWYQQSLDQGLQFLIQYYNGEERAKGNILERFSAQQFPDLHSELNLSSLELGDSALYFCASSPLAGGFLSTDTQYFGPGTRLTVL.

The chain couples TRBV24-1 to TRBJ2-2; TRBD1 matches 7 bases. The CDR3 has 16 residues. Germline trimming cut 4 bases from V and 0 bases from J; bases unmatched to any gene: 4. In germline, CDR1 is KGHDR, CDR2 SFDVKD. As DNA, the CDR3 is TGTGCCACCAGTGACCGGACAGGATCGAACACCGGGGAGCTGTTTTTT. Its translation: CATSDRTGSNTGELFF.

V usage is TRBV18 and J usage is TRBJ1-5; the match to TRBD1 covers 7 bases. With 6 bases clipped from V and 6 bases from J, the junction kept 5 bases outside the gene matches. The CDR3 runs to 13 residues. CDR1 is KGHSH, CDR2 LQKENI, per germline. Here the CDR3 reads CASSLTGLQPQHF. The CDR3 DNA follows: TGTGCCAGCTCGCTGACAGGGCTTCAGCCCCAGCATTTT.

J is TRBJ1-5 and V is TRBV5-6; 10 bases agree with TRBD1. The CDR3 contains 16 residues. Trimming removed 0 bases from V and 5 bases from J; junction bases left unmatched: 5. From germline, CDR1 is SGHDT and CDR2 YYEEEE. CDR3 region: CASSLVGDRGDQPQHF. CDR3 nucleotide sequence: TGTGCCAGCAGCTTGGTTGGGGACAGGGGAGATCAGCCCCAGCATTTT.

The chain has TRBV12-3 or TRBV12-4 and TRBJ1-6; D is uncertain. The CDR3 length is 13 residues. The ends were cut back, 3 bases at V and 14 bases at J, with 14 bases in the middle. CDR3 in DNA: TGTGCCAGCAGTTTGGTCGGTCGAGGCACCCTCCACTTT. It encodes CASSLVGRGTLHF.

This chain joins TRBV5-1 and TRBJ2-7; D perhaps matches TRBD2 (5 bases). V lost 5 bases to trimming and J lost 4 bases, with 13 bases between them. Germline V gives CDR1 SGHRS, CDR2 YFSETQ. This CDR3 is built from 13 residues. CDR3 sequence: CASSVESGYEQYF. CDR3 DNA: TGCGCCAGCAGTGTGGAGAGCGGATACGAGCAGTACTTC.

This chain uses TRBV4-3 with TRBJ2-2, with 9 nucleotides matching TRBD2. This CDR3 has 18 amino acids. From germline, CDR1 is LGHNA and CDR2 YSLEER. Trimming cost V 3 bases and J 7 bases; bases outside gene matches: 15. CDR3 DNA: TGCGCCAGCAGCCATACAGAAGGGGGACTAGCTTTCGGCGGGGAGCTGTTTTTT. Amino acids: CASSHTEGGLAFGGELFF.

The rearrangement links TRBV4-1 to TRBJ2-2; 12 nucleotides agree with TRBD2. This CDR3 is built from 17 residues. V lost 1 base, J lost 2 bases, and 2 bases stayed unmatched. Germline CDR1 reads MGHRA; CDR2 reads YSYEKL. The CDR3 loop is CASSQGLAGVNTGELFF. The CDR3 DNA sequence: TGCGCCAGCAGCCAAGGACTAGCGGGGGTTAACACCGGGGAGCTGTTTTTT.

In nucleotides, the CDR3 is TGTGCCAGCACACTGACAGGGGGCCCCTATGGCTACACCTTC. It codes for CASTLTGGPYGYTF. V and J are TRBV2 and TRBJ1-2; 10 bases are shared with TRBD1. CDR3 size: 14 residues. V lost 7 bases and J lost 4; bases outside the gene matches: 6. Germline V lookup: CDR1 SNHLY, CDR2 FYNNEI.

Remarks on this clone: It may be a read error: a sequence one base away is much more abundant. The sample contains more than one DNA sequence encoding this CDR3. The chain has TRBV5-1 and TRBJ1-1; D not resolved. The V gene's germline CDR1 is SGHRS and CDR2 YFSETQ. The CDR3 is 14 residues long. V lost 5 bases and J lost 0, with 11 bases in between. CDR3 in amino acids: CASRETVMNTEAFF. CDR3 nucleotides: TGCGCCAGCAGAGAAACAGTTATGAACACTGAAGCTTTCTTT.

The chain recombines TRBV7-9 with TRBJ2-3; no clear D. The CDR3 contains 11 residues. CDR1 SEHNR and CDR2 FQNEAQ come from the germline V gene (reference sequence). The V gene lost 8 bases and the J gene lost 3 bases, with 6 bases spanning the gap. As DNA, the CDR3 is TGTGCCAGCGGCCGAACAGATACGCAGTATTTT. This gives the protein CASGRTDTQYF. The full variable domain, in which reference TRBV7-9 and TRBJ2-3 provide the parts outside the CDR3, is DTGVSQNPRHKITKRGQNVTFRCDPISEHNRLYWYRQTLGQGPEFLTYFQNEAQLEKSRLLSDRFSAERPKGSFSTLEIQRTEQGDSAMYLCASGRTDTQYFGPGTRLTVL.

The rearrangement links TRBV9 to TRBJ2-1; the D gene is possibly TRBD1 (5 bases). Germline CDR1 reads SGDLS; CDR2 reads YYNGEE. V was clipped by 0 bases and J by 0 bases, with 7 bases between them. The CDR3 sequence is 15 residues long. The CDR3: CASSVDRSSYNEQFF. CDR3 sequence (DNA): TGTGCCAGCAGCGTAGACAGGAGCTCCTACAATGAGCAGTTCTTC.

This clone showed up just once. DNA of the CDR3: TGTGCCAGTAGTTTTAATACCGGGGAGCTGTTTTTT. It specifies CASSFNTGELFF. The chain links TRBV19 to TRBJ2-2; no clear D gene. The germline V gene encodes CDR1 LNHDA and CDR2 SQIVND (reference sequence). This CDR3 spans 12 amino acids. Trimming shortened V by 5 bases and J by 5 bases, and 6 bases separated the two germline ends.

The genes are TRBV7-9 and TRBJ1-6; possible D gene TRBD1, 5 bases. The CDR3 totals 16 residues. Trimming stripped 1 base from V and 5 bases from J, with 12 bases between. Germline V CDR1 and CDR2: SEHNR, FQNEAQ (reference sequence). The CDR3 spells CASSLGGRFNNSPLHF. Written as DNA, the CDR3 is TGTGCCAGCAGCTTAGGGGGCCGATTCAATAATTCACCCCTCCACTTT.

The J gene is TRBJ1-1, the V gene TRBV10-3; 8 positions match TRBD1. V lost 6 bases to trimming and J lost 4 bases; unmatched junction nucleotides: 13. The CDR3 is made up of 16 amino acids. Germline CDR1 reads ENHRY; CDR2 reads SYGVKD. The CDR3 DNA is TGTGCCATCAGCCCCGACTTGGGACAGGTAGGCACTGAAGCTTTCTTT. This codes for CAISPDLGQVGTEAFF.

The V call is TRBV7-2, the J call TRBJ2-3; 8 bases are a match to TRBD1. Germline V gene sequence: CDR1 SGHTA, CDR2 FQGNSA. The length of the CDR3 is 15 residues. V gave up 5 bases and J gave up 1 base; unmatched junction bases: 5. The CDR3 here is CASSTGQVGTDTQYF. The CDR3 DNA sequence: TGTGCCAGCAGCACGGGACAGGTTGGCACAGATACGCAGTATTTT.